This record concerns one TCR beta chain sequence. This entry is derived from a study of blood T cell repertoires in COVID-19. Background on the study: Samples came from the United States, Italy and Spain, spanning acute and convalescent COVID-19. T cells, B-cell-depleted T cells, or PBMCs provided the cDNA or gDNA that served as material.

Trimming stripped 1 base from V and 1 base from J, with 10 bases between. CDR1 SEHNR and CDR2 FQNEAQ come from the germline V gene (reference sequence). The CDR3 covers 15 residues. Study processing details: How many nucleated cells were present was estimated from reference gene primer amplification. Libraries were prepared by immunoSEQ multiplex PCR; TCRdb keeps only in-frame clonotypes and omits some of them. V and J calls and clone size are those listed in that table; D and trimming were worked out from the DNA. The data hold about 59,000 clones, with 91% observed a single time. This sequence joins TRBV7-9 and TRBJ1-1, with D unresolved. Specimen: peripheral blood. This clonotype was obtained from a human donor in a cohort sampled during active COVID-19. This CDR3 is CASSLVSTPNTEAFF. CDR3 in DNA: TGTGCCAGCAGCTTAGTGTCCACACCGAACACTGAAGCTTTCTTT. The entire variable domain, with the rest obtained from reference TRBV7-9 and TRBJ1-1, is as follows: DTGVSQNPRHKITKRGQNVTFRCDPISEHNRLYWYRQTLGQGPEFLTYFQNEAQLEKSRLLSDRFSAERPKGSFSTLEIQRTEQGDSAMYLCASSLVSTPNTEAFFGQGTRLTVV.